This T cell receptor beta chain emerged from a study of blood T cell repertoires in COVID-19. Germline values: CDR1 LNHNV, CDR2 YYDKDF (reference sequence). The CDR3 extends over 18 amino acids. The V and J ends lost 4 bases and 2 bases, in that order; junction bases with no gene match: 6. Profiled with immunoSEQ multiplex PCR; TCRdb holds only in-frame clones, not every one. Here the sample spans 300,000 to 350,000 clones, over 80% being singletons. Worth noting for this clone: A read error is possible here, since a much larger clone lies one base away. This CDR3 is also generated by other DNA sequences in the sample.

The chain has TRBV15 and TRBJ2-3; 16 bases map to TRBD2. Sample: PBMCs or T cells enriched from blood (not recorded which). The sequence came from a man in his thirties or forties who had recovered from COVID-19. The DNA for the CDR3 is TGTGCCACCAGCAAGGGACTAGCGGGAGGGCCTGACACAGATACGCAGTATTTT. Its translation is CATSKGLAGGPDTDTQYF. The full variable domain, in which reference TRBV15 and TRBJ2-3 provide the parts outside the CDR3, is DAMVIQNPRYQVTQFGKPVTLSCSQTLNHNVMYWYQQKSSQAPKLLFHYYDKDFNNEADTPDNFQSRRPNTSFCFLDIRSPGLGDTAMYLCATSKGLAGGPDTDTQYFGPGTRLTVL.